The clone carrying this T cell receptor beta chain appeared many times. The antigen is undetermined. The ends were cut back, 8 bases at V and 6 bases at J, with 14 bases in the middle. The CDR3 runs to 13 residues. Germline V gene data show CDR1 as MNHEY and CDR2 as SVGAGI. The record originates from a study of Graves' ophthalmopathy and Graves' hyperthyroidism. Findings and caveats of the study: The model flagged ophthalmopathy progression at more than 60% sensitivity and 72% to 85% specificity.

The study amplified TCR beta CDR3 regions using RNA transcripts. RT-PCR was first run with HTBI primers, then multiplex PCR in a second round. TCRdb redid the calling of the multiplex PCR reads with MiXCR, one entry per CDR3 protein. The table lists almost 400,000 distinct CDR3 sequences, 15% to 20% of them singletons. The TCR originated in a woman between 18 and 29 years old with Graves' ophthalmopathy. Sequenced: peripheral blood. The chain combines TRBV6-5 with TRBJ1-5, with D possibly matching TRBD1 (6 bases). The CDR3 sequence is CASESGASQPQHF. In DNA, the CDR3 is TGTGCCAGCGAATCGGGGGCGTCTCAGCCCCAGCATTTT.